The clone carrying this T cell receptor (beta chain) was seen a single time. TCR beta chains were sequenced at survey level with immunoSEQ. Here immunoSEQ multiplex PCR was the method, and the copy in TCRdb shows in-frame clones only, minus some. Among 45,000 to 55,000 clones, approximately 93% were seen once, and the ten largest hold about 10%. Unmatched junction bases numbered 5, after V lost 6 bases and J lost 5 bases. The CDR3 covers 13 residues. Germline V gene lookup returns CDR1 WNHNN and CDR2 SYGVQD (reference sequence). The sequenced material came from PBMCs. The rearrangement links TRBV10-1 to TRBJ2-5, with TRBD1 identical over 8 bases. This clonotype was obtained from a man aged 40-50 years with rheumatoid arthritis. Here the CDR3 DNA reads TGCGCCAGCAGCCAGGGGGCGAGGGAGACCCAGTACTTC. Translating gives CASSQGARETQYF.